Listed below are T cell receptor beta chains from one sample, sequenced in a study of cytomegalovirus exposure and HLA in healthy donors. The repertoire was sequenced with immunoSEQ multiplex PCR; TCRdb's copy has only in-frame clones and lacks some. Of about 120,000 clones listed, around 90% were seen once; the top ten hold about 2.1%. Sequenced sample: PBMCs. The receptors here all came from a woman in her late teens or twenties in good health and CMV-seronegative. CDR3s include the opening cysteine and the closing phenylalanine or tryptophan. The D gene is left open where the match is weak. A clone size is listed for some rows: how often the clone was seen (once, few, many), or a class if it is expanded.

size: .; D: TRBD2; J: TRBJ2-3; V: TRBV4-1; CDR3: CASSQLPLGGGPSTDTQYF; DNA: TGCGCCAGCAGCCAACTACCACTGGGGGGGGGACCTAGCACAGATACGCAGTATTTT
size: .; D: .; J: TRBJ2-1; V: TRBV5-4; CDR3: CASSLDRSSYNEQFF; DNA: TGTGCCAGCAGCTTGGACCGTAGCTCCTACAATGAGCAGTTCTTC
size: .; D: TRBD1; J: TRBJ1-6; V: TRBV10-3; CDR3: CATARDSYNSPLHF; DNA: TGTGCCACCGCTCGGGACAGCTATAATTCACCCCTCCACTTT
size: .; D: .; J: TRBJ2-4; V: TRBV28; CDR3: CASSLPRTVAKNIQYF; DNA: TGTGCCAGCAGTTTACCAAGGACAGTTGCCAAAAACATTCAGTACTTC
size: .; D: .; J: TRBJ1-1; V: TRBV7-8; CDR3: CASSQGGGPSNTEAFF; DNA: TGTGCCAGCAGCCAAGGTGGGGGCCCCTCGAACACTGAAGCTTTCTTT
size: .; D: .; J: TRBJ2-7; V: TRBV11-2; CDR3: CASSSRNLRGADSYEQYF; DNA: TGTGCCAGCAGCTCCCGCAATCTCAGGGGGGCCGACTCCTACGAGCAGTACTTC
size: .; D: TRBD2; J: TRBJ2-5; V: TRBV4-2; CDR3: CASSQDTSGGEETQYF; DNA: TGTGCCAGCAGCCAAGATACTAGCGGGGGGGAAGAGACCCAGTACTTC
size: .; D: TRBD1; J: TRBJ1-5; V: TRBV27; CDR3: CASRNTGTGGGQPQHF; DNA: TGTGCCAGCAGAAACACCGGGACAGGGGGAGGCCAGCCCCAGCATTTT
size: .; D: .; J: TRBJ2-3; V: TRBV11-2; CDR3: CASSLSLAITASTDTQYF; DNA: TGTGCCAGCAGCTTATCGCTAGCGATCACCGCTAGCACAGATACGCAGTATTTT
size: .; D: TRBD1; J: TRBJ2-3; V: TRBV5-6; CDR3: CASSPPGTVSTDTQYF; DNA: TGTGCCAGCAGCCCCCCCGGGACAGTGAGCACAGATACGCAGTATTTT
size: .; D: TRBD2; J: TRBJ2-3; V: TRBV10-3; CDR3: CAIRPNMSGGVTDTQYF; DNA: TGTGCCATCAGACCCAATATGAGCGGGGGAGTTACAGATACGCAGTATTTT
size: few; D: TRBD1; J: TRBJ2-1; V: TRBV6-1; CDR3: CASSPGQGNRNEQFF; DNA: TGTGCCAGCAGCCCGGGACAGGGAAATCGCAATGAGCAGTTCTTC
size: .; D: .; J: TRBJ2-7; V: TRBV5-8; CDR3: CASTQNGQSEQYF; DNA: TGTGCCAGCACCCAGAACGGACAGTCCGAGCAGTACTTC
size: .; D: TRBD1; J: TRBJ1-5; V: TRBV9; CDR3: CASSAGTGGSSNQPQHF; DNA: TGTGCCAGCAGCGCCGGGACAGGGGGTTCTAGCAATCAGCCCCAGCATTTT
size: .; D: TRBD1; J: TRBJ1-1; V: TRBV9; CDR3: CASSGQGPFDTEAFF; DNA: TGTGCCAGCAGCGGACAGGGGCCGTTTGATACTGAAGCTTTCTTT
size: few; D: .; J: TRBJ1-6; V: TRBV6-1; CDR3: CASSEVVRYGLLHF; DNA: TGTGCCAGCAGTGAAGTCGTAAGGTACGGACTCCTCCACTTT
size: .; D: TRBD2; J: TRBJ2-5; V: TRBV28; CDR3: CASSPSGRGETQYF; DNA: TGTGCCAGCAGTCCGAGCGGGAGAGGAGAGACCCAGTACTTC
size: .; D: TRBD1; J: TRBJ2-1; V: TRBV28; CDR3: CASSSGQGPNEQFF; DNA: TGTGCCAGCAGTTCCGGACAGGGTCCCAATGAGCAGTTCTTC
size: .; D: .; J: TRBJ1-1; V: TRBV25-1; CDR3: CASSSQGTNTEAFF; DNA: TGTGCCAGCAGTTCTCAGGGGACGAACACTGAAGCTTTCTTT
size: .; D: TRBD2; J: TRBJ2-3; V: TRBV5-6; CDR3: CASSFPGLAGVGTDTQYF; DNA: TGTGCCAGCAGCTTTCCGGGACTAGCGGGGGTAGGAACAGATACGCAGTATTTT
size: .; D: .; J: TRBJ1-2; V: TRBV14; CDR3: CASSQALTNYGYTF; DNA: TGTGCCAGCAGCCAAGCTTTAACTAACTATGGCTACACCTTC
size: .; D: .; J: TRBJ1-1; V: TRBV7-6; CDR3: CASSRTTVMNTEAFF; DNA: TGTGCCAGCAGCCGAACGACTGTAATGAACACTGAAGCTTTCTTT
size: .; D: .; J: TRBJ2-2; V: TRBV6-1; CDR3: CASEGQRGTGELFF; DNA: TGTGCCAGCGAGGGACAAAGGGGGACCGGGGAGCTGTTTTTT
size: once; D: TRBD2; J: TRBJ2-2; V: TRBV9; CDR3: CASSVDRLAGFTGELFF; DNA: TGTGCCAGCAGCGTAGATCGTCTAGCGGGGTTCACCGGGGAGCTGTTTTTT
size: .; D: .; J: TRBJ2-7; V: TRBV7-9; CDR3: CASSSWDIPYEQYF; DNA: TGTGCCAGCAGCTCGTGGGACATACCCTACGAGCAGTACTTC
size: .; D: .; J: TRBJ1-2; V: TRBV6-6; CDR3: CASSYISRDGYTF; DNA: TGTGCCAGCAGTTACATTTCCCGGGATGGCTACACCTTC
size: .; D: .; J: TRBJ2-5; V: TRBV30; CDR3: CAWSDLRGYQETQYF; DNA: TGTGCCTGGAGTGATTTAAGGGGGTACCAAGAGACCCAGTACTTC
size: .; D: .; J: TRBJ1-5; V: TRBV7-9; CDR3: CASAAGPNQPQHF; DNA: TGTGCCAGCGCAGCAGGGCCCAATCAGCCCCAGCATTTT
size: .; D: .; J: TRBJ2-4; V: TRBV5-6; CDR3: CASSPDSLKNIQYF; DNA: TGTGCCAGCAGCCCGGACAGCCTCAAAAACATTCAGTACTTC
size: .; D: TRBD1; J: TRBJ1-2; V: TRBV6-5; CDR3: CASRQGLSNYGYTF; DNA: TGTGCCAGCAGACAGGGGCTGAGTAACTATGGCTACACCTTC
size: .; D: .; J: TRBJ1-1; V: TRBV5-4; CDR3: CASSFGTEAFF; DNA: TGTGCCAGCAGCTTCGGTACTGAAGCTTTCTTT
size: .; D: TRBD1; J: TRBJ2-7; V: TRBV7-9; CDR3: CASSLTRARDRADYEQYF; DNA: TGTGCCAGCAGCTTAACGCGGGCAAGGGACAGGGCGGACTACGAGCAGTACTTC
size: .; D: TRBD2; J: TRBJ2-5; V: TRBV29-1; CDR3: CSAKLAADQETQYF; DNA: TGCAGCGCCAAACTAGCGGCGGACCAAGAGACCCAGTACTTC
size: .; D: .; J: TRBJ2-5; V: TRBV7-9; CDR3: CASSWPMETQYF; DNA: TGTGCCAGCAGCTGGCCAATGGAGACCCAGTACTTC
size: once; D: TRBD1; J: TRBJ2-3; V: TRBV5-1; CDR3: CASSLNPLTGALESTDTQYF; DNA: TGCGCCAGCAGCTTGAACCCACTGACAGGGGCTCTCGAAAGCACAGATACGCAGTATTTT
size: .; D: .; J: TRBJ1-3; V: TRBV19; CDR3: CASSLDRLSGNTIYF; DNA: TGTGCCAGTAGTCTTGACAGACTCTCTGGAAACACCATATATTTT
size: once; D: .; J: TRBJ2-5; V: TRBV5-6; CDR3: CASSLGQVETQYF; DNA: TGTGCCAGCAGCTTGGGGCAGGTGGAGACCCAGTACTTC
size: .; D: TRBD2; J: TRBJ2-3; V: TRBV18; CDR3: CASSPPSGVSTDTQYF; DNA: TGTGCCAGCTCACCACCTAGCGGGGTTAGCACAGATACGCAGTATTTT
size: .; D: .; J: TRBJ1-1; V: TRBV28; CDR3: CASSFNPREAFF; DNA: TGTGCCAGCAGTTTTAATCCCCGGGAAGCTTTCTTT